What follows is one T cell receptor (beta chain) and its context. Its antigen is undetermined. The data were obtained in a study of tumor-infiltrating lymphocytes in localized non-small cell lung cancer. The study's findings and limits: Not all patients were TCR sequenced, owing to tissue quantity. Higher tumor T cell infiltration than in uninvolved lung was supported by TCRbeta sequencing.

This table comes from immunoSEQ multiplex PCR, and its TCRdb copy is limited to in-frame clones, with some not included. In the table there are 9,000 to 15,000 clones, 75% to 80% of which are singletons. This TCR was recovered from a human donor with non-small cell lung cancer. Sequencing was carried out using uninvolved lung tissue not adjacent to the tumor.

The CDR3 loop is CASSSGQGIGTDTQYF. The CDR3 region has the DNA TGTGCCAGCAGCTCGGGACAGGGGATCGGCACAGATACGCAGTATTTT. The chain uses TRBV7-3 and TRBJ2-3; TRBD1 matches at 10 bases. Germline V gives CDR1 SGHTA, CDR2 FQGTGA. V trimming: 4 bases; J trimming: 1 base; junction bases outside the gene matches: 5. This CDR3 contains 16 residues.